This T cell receptor beta chain was captured by sequencing in a study of shared clonotypes between healthy human individuals. Study as a whole: Plates per donor: three CD4 naive, three CD4 memory, two CD8 naive, one CD8 memory.

Germline values: CDR1 SGDLS, CDR2 YYNGEE. V was shortened by 0 bases and J by 8 bases, with 12 bases between the two germline ends. This CDR3 is 13 amino acids long. This table comes from immunoSEQ multiplex PCR, and its TCRdb copy is limited to in-frame clones, with some not included. The top ten hold around 1.5% of the sample, which has about a million clones, about 76% seen once. The chain combines TRBV9 with TRBJ2-7; possibly TRBD2 for D (6 bases). Specimen: memory CD4+ T cells sorted from blood. The sample's subset: CD45RA-negative fraction. This clonotype was obtained from a man aged 18 to 29 in good health. The CDR3 DNA sequence: TGTGCCAGCAGCGTAGAGGATAGCGGAAAGCAGTACTTC. Protein sequence: CASSVEDSGKQYF.